This T cell receptor (beta chain) came from a study of T cell clonality in common variable immunodeficiency (dated by TCRdb to 2015 to 2017). General study outcomes and caveats: According to the authors, figuring out what caused the increased clonality in CVID would require sequencing the repertoires of T cell subpopulations. CVID TCRbeta sequences were reported to have fewer deletions and N-nucleotide insertions and to lack highly modified clones with 13 or more V deletions. Fewer TCRbeta clones were shared among CVID subjects than among healthy controls (p < 0.0001). Although equal DNA input was used, an average of roughly 80,000 unique sequences per sample was obtained for controls, compared with approximately 30,000 for CVID samples. Differences among patients in the CVID cohort limited the correlations between repertoire features and clinical complications. TCRbeta clonality was higher in CVID subjects than in healthy controls (t-test p = 0.018), and the increase was most characteristic of about a third of subjects.

CVID samples and control samples contributed equivalent amounts of genomic DNA as sequencing input. For every sample, a 60 bp segment covering the rearranged TCRbeta CDR3 region was amplified and then sequenced. The immunoSEQ assay, a bias-corrected multiplex PCR combined with high-throughput sequencing, was used to amplify TCRbeta. From the authors' description of their analysis: Every unique nucleotide sequence was considered a clone and was annotated with V, D and J genes, copy number and frequency. Sequences were labeled productive if in frame, and non-productive if out of frame or containing stop codons. As previously described, clonality was computed from Shannon's entropy. The predicted amino acid sequences of productive clones were used to derive the mean CDR3 Kyte-Doolittle hydropathy. Scaled V gene usage was hierarchically clustered using Manhattan distance and complete linkage with the R hclust function. Clone sharing by CDR3 amino acid sequence was assessed by resampling 12 repertoires per group over 100 rounds. The repertoires were searched for 65 to 85 published EBV-specific TCRbeta sequences and some 250 published CMV-specific TCRbeta sequences. Two CVID samples yielding fewer than 10,000 sequences were excluded from analysis, leaving fewer than 50 CVID repertoires. TCRdb provides this immuneACCESS table in a form limited to in-frame rearrangements. Some clones are lacking; in checked studies, under half of them reflect an unresolved V gene, and why the rest are absent is not known. From that table come the V and J calls and clone size; the DNA was used to work out D and trimming. Listed for this sample are more than 30,000 clones, none observed only a single time. The top ten constitute around 5% of the sample.

Diagnosis of CVID followed standard criteria, namely serum IgG, IgA and/or IgM below the normal range together with specific antibody deficiency. There were 40 to 45 subjects in the CVID group (about 15 female and roughly 29 male), ranging in age from about 9 to 65 years, with a mean age of 40. Predominantly Caucasian heritage was noted among both the CVID patients and the healthy controls. At the time of study participation, every CVID subject had been on replacement immunoglobulin therapy for at least one year. No CVID subject was ill or taking immunomodulatory or immunosuppressive medication when blood was collected. Heparinized peripheral whole blood samples of roughly 5 to 8.5 ml were obtained from each donor. Genomic DNA from adults with common variable immune deficiency (CVID) and from healthy adult controls was used to sequence TCRbeta CDR3 repertoires. Diluted blood was density-centrifuged over Hypaque 1077 or Ficoll-Paque to isolate peripheral blood mononuclear cells. Genomic DNA was obtained from unsorted mononuclear cells through either Qiagen column purification or a centrifugation-based method.

There are a few counts of this clone. Its antigen has not been determined. Coverage ceases 3 residues before the CDR3 finishes, and the germline J gene fills in the end. The germline V and J ends show losses of 7 bases and 4 bases respectively, and no gene match explains 9 bases of the junction. CDR1 GTSNPN and CDR2 SVGIG are derived from the germline V gene (reference sequence). Including the terminal cysteine and phenylalanine, the CDR3 comprises 13 residues. The CDR3 was read in part: 30 bases, with the frame set at base 1. The sequenced material came from peripheral blood mononuclear cells. The receptor comes from a human donor with common variable immunodeficiency. The sequence joins TRBV30 to TRBJ1-2; TRBD1 matches 7 bases in the middle. The covered CDR3 bases are TGTGCCTACTACAGGGGCAACCCCTATGGC. This sequence encodes CAYYRGNPYG. The entire CDR3 is CAYYRGNPYGYTF.